The clone carrying this T cell receptor beta chain came up many times. What it binds is not known. The data originate from a study of response to subunit inactivated influenza vaccine. Findings and limits, study-wide: T cells newly recruited by each seasonal influenza vaccination are few, the authors suggested.

V lost 5 bases and J lost 3; bases outside the gene matches: 8. Germline V gene sequence: CDR1 SGHRS, CDR2 YFSETQ. The length of the CDR3 is 14 residues. TCRdb ran MiXCR on the RT-PCR reads and lists one entry per CDR3 protein. This sample has some 600,000 distinct CDR3 sequences, with roughly 15% found just once. The sequencing here drew on PBMCs from blood, taken 14 to 15 days before vaccination. The gene calls are TRBV5-1 and TRBJ2-7; 7 bases agree with TRBD1. The clonotype comes from a man between 45 and 60 years old who received an inactivated influenza vaccine. This chain's CDR3 is CASSPPGQSYEQYF. The DNA of the CDR3 is TGCGCCAGCAGTCCACCGGGACAGAGCTACGAGCAGTACTTC.